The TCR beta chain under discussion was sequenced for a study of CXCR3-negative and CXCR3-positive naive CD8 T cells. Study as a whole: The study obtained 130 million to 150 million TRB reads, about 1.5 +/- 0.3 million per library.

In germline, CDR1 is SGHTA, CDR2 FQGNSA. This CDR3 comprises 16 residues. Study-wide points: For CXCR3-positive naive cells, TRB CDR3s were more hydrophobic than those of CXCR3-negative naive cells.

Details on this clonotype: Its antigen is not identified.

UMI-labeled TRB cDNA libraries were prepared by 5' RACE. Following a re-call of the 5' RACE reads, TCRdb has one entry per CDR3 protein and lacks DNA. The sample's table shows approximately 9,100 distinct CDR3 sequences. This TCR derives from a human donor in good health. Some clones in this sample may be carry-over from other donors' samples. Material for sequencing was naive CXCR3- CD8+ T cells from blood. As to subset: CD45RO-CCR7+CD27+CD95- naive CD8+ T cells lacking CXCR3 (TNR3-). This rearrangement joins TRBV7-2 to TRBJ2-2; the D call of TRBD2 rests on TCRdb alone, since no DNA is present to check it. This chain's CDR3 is CASSPPLAESTGELFF.